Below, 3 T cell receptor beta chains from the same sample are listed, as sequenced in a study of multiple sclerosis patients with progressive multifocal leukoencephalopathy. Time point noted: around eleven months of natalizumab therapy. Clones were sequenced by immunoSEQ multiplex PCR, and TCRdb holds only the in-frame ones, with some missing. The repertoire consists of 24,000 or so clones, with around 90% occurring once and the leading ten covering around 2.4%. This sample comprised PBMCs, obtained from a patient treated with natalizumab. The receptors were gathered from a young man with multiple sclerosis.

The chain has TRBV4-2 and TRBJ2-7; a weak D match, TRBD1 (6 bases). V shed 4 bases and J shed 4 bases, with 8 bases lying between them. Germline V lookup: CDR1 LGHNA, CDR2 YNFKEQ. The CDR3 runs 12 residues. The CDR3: CASSPDSYEQYF. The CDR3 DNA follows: TGTGCCAGCAGCCCGGACAGTTACGAGCAGTACTTC.

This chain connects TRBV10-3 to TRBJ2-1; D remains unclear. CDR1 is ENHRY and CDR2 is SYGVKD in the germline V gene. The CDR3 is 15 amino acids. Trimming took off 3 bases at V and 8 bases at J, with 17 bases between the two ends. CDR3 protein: CAISDRLKDRDEQFF. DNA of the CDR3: TGTGCCATCAGTGATAGGCTTAAGGATCGTGATGAGCAGTTCTTC.

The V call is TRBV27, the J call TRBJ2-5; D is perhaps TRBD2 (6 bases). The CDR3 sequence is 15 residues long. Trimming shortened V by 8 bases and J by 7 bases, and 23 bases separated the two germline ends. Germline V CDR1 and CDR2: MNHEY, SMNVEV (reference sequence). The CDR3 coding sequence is TGTGCCAGCGCAACTTGGGAGGACTACGGGGGGACCCAGTACTTC. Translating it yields CASATWEDYGGTQYF.